The next 16 T cell receptor beta chains were all read from a single sample in a study of vaccination and CD4 T cells after COVID-19. Treatment meaning: approximately nine-day PBMC culture with coronavirus spike peptide pools or control peptides (ViraFEST assay). An Oncomine TCR Beta short-read assay was used to sequence the DNA from cultured CD4+ T cells. TCRdb reprocessed the PCR reads with MiXCR, giving one entry per CDR3 protein. The data contain about 7,800 distinct CDR3 sequences, 58% of them singletons. For these TCRs, the target antigens are not known. Specimen: CD4+ T cells from blood, cultured in vitro. The receptor source for this set is a human donor who had recovered from COVID-19.

In its sample, this clonotype was seen once. This rearrangement joins TRBV6-2 or TRBV6-3 to TRBJ2-1, with D hard to call. The V end was cut by 6 bases, the J end by 8 bases, with 8 bases between. Germline CDR1 MNHEY, CDR2 SVGEGT. This CDR3 region has 11 residues. CDR3 loop: CASRNGYEQFF. The CDR3 DNA follows: TGTGCCAGCAGAAACGGATATGAGCAGTTCTTC.

The CDR3 DNA reads as TGCAGTGCGACTACTAGCGGGAGGTACGAGCAGTACTTC. Translating it yields CSATTSGRYEQYF. The rearrangement links TRBV20-1 to TRBJ2-7, with TRBD2 matching over 12 bases. The CDR3 is 13 amino acids. Looked up from germline, CDR1 is DFQATT and CDR2 is SNEGSKA (reference sequence). V lost 6 bases and J lost 4; bases outside the gene matches: 4.

The gene calls are TRBV27 and TRBJ1-1; D ambiguous. The germline CDR1 and CDR2 sequences are MNHEY and SMNVEV (reference sequence). V lost 6 bases to trimming and J lost 6 bases, with 17 bases between them. This CDR3 is built from 14 residues. CDR3 bases: TGTGCCAGCAGATCGCAGGCCGCAGGAGCTGAAGCTTTCTTT. It codes for CASRSQAAGAEAFF.

Of note for this clonotype: This clone may be a read error of a much larger clone one base away. The chain has TRBV7-2 and TRBJ1-2; unclear D gene. Germline lookup yields CDR1 SGHTA and CDR2 FQGNSA. The V end lost 5 bases, the J end lost 9 bases, and 16 bases lay between the germline ends. The CDR3 runs to 13 residues. The CDR3 bases are TGTGCCAGCAGCCACAACAGCCCACGTCGCTACACCTTC. As protein: CASSHNSPRRYTF.

In this sample, this clonotype turned up a few times. The V gene is TRBV28, the J gene TRBJ1-5, with D possibly matching TRBD1 (6 bases). The germline V gene has CDR1 MDHEN and CDR2 SYDVKM. V was clipped by 3 bases and J by 0 bases, with 12 bases between them. The CDR3 covers 16 residues. The CDR3 nucleotides are TGTGCCAGCAGTTTCCAGGGGTCATATAGCAATCAGCCCCAGCATTTT. Its protein is CASSFQGSYSNQPQHF.

The V and J genes are TRBV7-9 and TRBJ2-1, with a tentative D call TRBD2 (6 bases). The CDR3 spans 14 residues. V shed 7 bases and J shed 4 bases, with 14 bases lying between them. Germline V gives CDR1 SEHNR, CDR2 FQNEAQ (reference sequence). DNA of the CDR3: TGTGCCAGCAAGAGGGACTCCTCATACAATGAGCAGTTCTTC. Translation gives CASKRDSSYNEQFF.

The sample holds a few counts of this clonotype. This chain uses TRBV28 with TRBJ1-2; D gene unclear. The CDR3 contains 13 residues. Trimming removed 2 bases at V and 8 bases at J, with 12 bases between. Per the germline V gene, CDR1 is MDHEN and CDR2 is SYDVKM. CDR3 loop: CASSLGIGRGYTF. CDR3 in DNA: TGTGCCAGCAGTTTAGGGATAGGGAGGGGCTACACCTTC.

This clonotype was found a few times. The chain uses TRBV6-5 and TRBJ1-6, with TRBD1 as a possible D gene (6 bases). This CDR3 comprises 19 residues. The germline gives CDR1 MNHEY, CDR2 SVGAGI. V was trimmed by 4 bases and J by 7 bases, leaving 26 bases between them. CDR3 sequence: CASSFRGGHPTSGNSPLHF. DNA of the CDR3: TGTGCCAGCAGTTTCAGAGGGGGGCACCCCACAAGCGGAAATTCACCCCTCCACTTT.

The genes are TRBV19 and TRBJ2-3; 7 nucleotides align to TRBD1. V was clipped by 0 bases and J by 8 bases; unmatched bases: 2. CDR1 and CDR2 (germline): LNHDA, SQIVND (reference sequence). The CDR3 covers 13 residues. The CDR3 DNA reads TGTGCCAGTAGTATAGAACCAGGGGGTACGCAGTATTTT. Translation gives CASSIEPGGTQYF.

The chain links TRBV7-2 to TRBJ2-1; no firm D call. Per the germline V gene, CDR1 is SGHTA and CDR2 is FQGNSA. The CDR3 length is 15 residues. Trimming cost V 3 bases and J 8 bases, with 17 bases left between them. This CDR3 is CASSFSRSGMDEQFF. The CDR3 nucleotides are TGTGCCAGCAGCTTCAGTCGGTCGGGCATGGATGAGCAGTTCTTC. Full variable domain (outside the CDR3, taken from reference TRBV7-2 and TRBJ2-1): GAGVSQSPSNKVTEKGKDVELRCDPISGHTALYWYRQSLGQGLEFLIYFQGNSAPDKSGLPSDRFSAERTGGSVSTLTIQRTQQEDSAVYLCASSFSRSGMDEQFFGPGTRLTVL.

A remark on this clonotype: One end of the junction fails to match germline, which may point to a read error. The V call is TRBV7-7, the J call TRBJ2-3; 9 bases match TRBD2. Germline V CDR1 and CDR2: SSHAT, FNYEAQ (reference sequence). This CDR3 comprises 15 residues. CDR3 bases: TGTGCTAGCAGCTTGGCCGGGACTAGCTCGGATACGCAGTATTTT. This translates into CASSLAGTSSDTQYF. The whole variable domain, remainder taken from reference TRBV7-7 and TRBJ2-3, is GAGVSQSPRYKVTKRGQDVTLRCDPISSHATLYWYQQALGQGPEFLTYFNYEAQPDKSGLPSDRFSAERPEGSISTLTIQRTEQRDSAMYRCASSLAGTSSDTQYFGPGTRLTVL.

J is TRBJ1-1 and V is TRBV2, with D unclear. V lost 5 bases, J lost 0 bases, and 19 bases lay in between. This CDR3 region has 17 residues. Per the germline V gene, CDR1 is SNHLY and CDR2 is FYNNEI. The CDR3 nucleotides are TGTGCCAGCAGTCGCTCGTCCAGCATTCTTTTGAACACTGAAGCTTTCTTT. Translation: CASSRSSSILLNTEAFF.

The genes are TRBV6-2 or TRBV6-3 and TRBJ2-4; 10 bases agree with TRBD1. Germline V gene sequence: CDR1 MNHEY, CDR2 SVGEGT. The V segment lost 4 bases and the J segment 6 bases; nucleotides outside the gene matches: 6. CDR3 length: 15 amino acids. This chain's CDR3 is CASSFRDRGRNIQYF. CDR3 coding DNA: TGTGCCAGCAGTTTCCGGGACAGGGGTCGAAACATTCAGTACTTC.

The table lists this clonotype with a few counts. V is TRBV11-2 and J is TRBJ1-5; the D gene is possibly TRBD1 (6 bases). This CDR3 contains 14 residues. CDR1 is SGHAT and CDR2 is FQNNGV in the germline V gene. The V gene lost 1 base and the J gene lost 11 bases, with 15 bases spanning the gap. CDR3 in amino acids: CASSLGTEEGSQHF. As DNA, the CDR3 is TGTGCCAGCAGCTTAGGGACAGAGGAAGGGTCCCAGCATTTT.

The chain is built from TRBV20-1 and TRBJ2-2; either TRBD1 or TRBD2 may fit D (5 bases each). Trimming removed 5 bases at V and 1 base at J, with 11 bases between. Germline CDR1 reads DFQATT; CDR2 reads SNEGSKA (reference sequence). This CDR3 has 14 amino acids. In DNA form, the CDR3 reads TGCAGTGCTCCGGGACGGATGAACACCGGGGAGCTGTTTTTT. It encodes CSAPGRMNTGELFF.

This sequence joins TRBV15 and TRBJ2-5; D not certain. Germline CDR1 reads LNHNV; CDR2 reads YYDKDF (reference sequence). The V and J ends lost 5 bases and 5 bases respectively, with 9 bases between them. CDR3 length equals 12 residues. CDR3 nucleotide sequence: TGTGCCACCAGCGGTGCTGGGGAGACCCAGTACTTC. This encodes CATSGAGETQYF.